The next 22 T cell receptor beta chains were all read from a single sample in a study of identical twins. TCRdb used MiXCR to reprocess the 5' RACE reads, holding one entry per CDR3 protein. The table shows about 340,000 distinct CDR3 sequences, with 9% to 15% occurring only once. This same sample was also part of a study on yellow fever vaccine responses in identical twins.

Sequencing was carried out using CD8+ T cells sorted from blood. The receptors originated from a woman aged 18-29 years in good health.

CDR3 sequence (DNA): TGTGCCGTGGAAGGGGGACTAGGGGAAGAAAAACTGTTTTTT. Amino acids: CAVEGGLGEEKLFF. The V and J genes are TRBV7-9 and TRBJ1-4, with D possibly matching TRBD1 (6 bases). The germline CDR1 and CDR2 sequences are SEHNR and FQNEAQ (reference sequence). V was cut by 11 bases and J by 8 bases, with 21 bases left in between. CDR3 length equals 14 residues.

The V call is TRBV6-2 or TRBV6-3, the J call TRBJ1-5; TRBD1 aligns across 9 bases. Germline values: CDR1 MNHEY, CDR2 SVGEGT. V was pared by 1 base and J by 5 bases, with 3 bases of the junction left unmatched. The CDR3 totals 15 residues. This CDR3 reads CASSYLDRGDQPQHF. CDR3 in DNA: TGTGCCAGCAGTTACTTGGACAGGGGTGATCAGCCCCAGCATTTT.

J is TRBJ2-7 and V is TRBV10-3; tentatively, D is TRBD1 or TRBD2 (5 bases each). Germline V CDR1 and CDR2: ENHRY, SYGVKD. CDR3 length: 14 amino acids. The V end was cut by 4 bases, the J end by 2 bases, with 12 bases between. CDR3 DNA sequence: TGTGCCATCAGTGTGGGGACCGAAGCCTACGAGCAGTACTTC. Translating gives CAISVGTEAYEQYF.

At least ten counts were recorded for this clonotype. The rearrangement joins TRBV4-1 to TRBJ2-5; D gene unclear. The ends were cut back, 3 bases at V and 5 bases at J, with 10 bases in the middle. The germline V gene encodes CDR1 MGHRA and CDR2 YSYEKL. This CDR3 comprises 13 residues. In DNA form, the CDR3 reads TGCGCCAGCAGCCACCCCCCATGGGAGACCCAGTACTTC. This sequence encodes CASSHPPWETQYF.

This chain connects TRBV28 to TRBJ2-3; 7 positions agree with TRBD1. Trimming removed 2 bases from V and 5 bases from J; junction bases left unmatched: 7. Germline CDR1 is MDHEN and CDR2 is SYDVKM. The CDR3 spans 15 residues. CDR3 in DNA: TGTGCCAGCAGTTTACCCAGGGGGATGGAAGATACGCAGTATTTT. It translates to CASSLPRGMEDTQYF.

The chain carries TRBV28 and TRBJ1-6; D remains unclear. Trimming pared 3 bases from V and 12 bases from J, leaving 6 bases between. This CDR3 spans 11 amino acids. Germline CDR1 reads MDHEN; CDR2 reads SYDVKM. CDR3 coding DNA: TGTGCCAGCAGTTTGGCGGAACCCCTCCACTTT. It encodes CASSLAEPLHF.

This clonotype was detected only a few times. The chain employs TRBV25-1 and TRBJ1-3; D not certain. Germline CDR1 MGHDK, CDR2 SYGVNS. The CDR3 is 11 residues long. The V and J ends lost 6 bases and 3 bases respectively, with 3 bases between them. CDR3 in DNA: TGTGCCAGCAGCAATGGAAACACCATATATTTT. This encodes CASSNGNTIYF. The entire variable domain, with the rest obtained from reference TRBV25-1 and TRBJ1-3, is as follows: EADIYQTPRYLVIGTGKKITLECSQTMGHDKMYWYQQDPGMELHLIHYSYGVNSTEKGDLSSESTVSRIRTEHFPLTLESARPSHTSQYLCASSNGNTIYFGEGSWLTVV.

This clonotype was counted only a few times. The chain joins TRBV6-2 or TRBV6-3 to TRBJ2-7; no clear D. This CDR3 has 13 residues. The germline CDR1 and CDR2 sequences are MNHEY and SVGEGT. Trimming removed 2 bases at V and 2 bases at J, with 7 bases between. The CDR3 region has the DNA TGTGCCAGCAGTTACATGGCGGCCTACGAGCAGTACGTC. Its protein product is CASSYMAAYEQYV.

CDR3 bases: TGTGCCAGCAGTGATCGGGACCCCCGAGGGTACGAGCAGTACTTC. Protein: CASSDRDPRGYEQYF. This chain joins TRBV2 and TRBJ2-7; either TRBD1 or TRBD2 may fit D (5 bases each). V lost 3 bases to trimming and J lost 4 bases, with 16 bases between them. The CDR3 is 15 residues long. The germline V gene has CDR1 SNHLY and CDR2 FYNNEI.

As to this clonotype: Compared with germline, one end of the junction differs, possibly owing to a read error. The CDR3 reads CVSSPSWSGWWRSETQYF. CDR3 in DNA: TGTGTCAGCTCTCCTAGCTGGAGCGGCTGGTGGAGATCCGAGACCCAGTACTTC. The rearrangement uses TRBV11-1 and TRBJ2-5, with D tentatively TRBD2 (5 bases). The CDR3 sequence is 18 residues long. The germline CDR1 and CDR2 sequences are SGHAT and FQDESV (reference sequence). The full variable domain, rest sourced from reference TRBV11-1 and TRBJ2-5, is EAEVAQSPRYKITEKSQAVAFWCDPISGHATLYWYRQILGQGPELLVQFQDESVVDDSQLPKDRFSAERLKGVDSTLKIQPAELGDSAMYLCVSSPSWSGWWRSETQYFGPGTRLLVL.

This rearrangement joins TRBV24-1 to TRBJ2-7; 9 nucleotides align to TRBD2. The CDR3 spans 18 residues. J was trimmed by 2 bases and V by 9 bases; bases with no gene match: 19. Germline loops: CDR1 KGHDR, CDR2 SFDVKD. The CDR3 coding sequence is TGTGCCACCGGGAGGAGGCCGTCCCCTAGCGGGGTTCCCTACGAGCAGTACTTC. Protein product: CATGRRPSPSGVPYEQYF.

The table lists this clonotype with many counts. V gene TRBV7-9 combines with J gene TRBJ2-1, with D maybe TRBD2 (5 bases). CDR1 is SEHNR, CDR2 FQNEAQ, per germline (reference sequence). V was pared by 7 bases and J by 8 bases, with 6 bases between. The CDR3 is 10 residues long. This CDR3 is CASNGDEQFF. CDR3 bases: TGTGCCAGCAACGGGGATGAGCAGTTCTTC.

This clonotype occurred a few times. This chain connects TRBV20-1 to TRBJ1-1; D unresolved. Trimming stripped 3 bases from V and 1 base from J, with 9 bases between. CDR1 is DFQATT and CDR2 is SNEGSKA in the germline V gene (reference sequence). The CDR3 is 13 residues long. CDR3 in amino acids: CSARDDQNTEAFF. The CDR3 nucleotides are TGCAGTGCTAGGGACGATCAGAACACTGAAGCTTTCTTT.

This clonotype was counted ten times or more. The chain is built from TRBV6-5 and TRBJ1-6, with D unresolved. Trimming removed 0 bases from V and 7 bases from J, with 4 bases in between. In germline, CDR1 is MNHEY, CDR2 SVGAGI. The length of the CDR3 is 13 residues. CDR3 protein: CASSYSGNSPLHF. The CDR3 DNA sequence: TGTGCCAGCAGTTACTCGGGAAATTCACCCCTCCACTTT.

This clonotype was detected only a few times. The rearrangement uses TRBV13 and TRBJ2-1; 14 nucleotides line up with TRBD2. The germline V gene encodes CDR1 PRHDT and CDR2 FYEKMQ (reference sequence). Trimming at V came to 5 bases and at J to 9 bases, leaving 12 bases not matched to a gene. The CDR3 is 17 amino acids. The CDR3 region is CASSPRLAGGLGGEQFF. The DNA of the CDR3 is TGTGCCAGCAGCCCCCGACTAGCGGGAGGGCTCGGGGGTGAGCAGTTCTTC.

This clonotype was counted only a few times. This chain links TRBV7-7 with TRBJ2-3; maybe TRBD1 (5 bases). Between the trimmed V and J ends, which lost 1 base and 3 bases, there was a span of 5 bases. This CDR3 region has 13 residues. Germline V CDR1 and CDR2: SSHAT, FNYEAQ (reference sequence). The CDR3 spells CASSLGQTDTQYF. CDR3 sequence (DNA): TGTGCCAGCAGCTTAGGACAGACAGATACGCAGTATTTT.

This chain links TRBV20-1 with TRBJ2-2; 7 positions match TRBD1. The CDR3 totals 13 residues. Germline assignment: CDR1 DFQATT and CDR2 SNEGSKA (reference sequence). Trimming took 8 bases from V and 3 from J; bases not matched to a gene: 6. The CDR3 DNA sequence: TGCAGTTTAACGGGACAGTACACCGGGGAGCTGTTTTTT. Translating gives CSLTGQYTGELFF.

This clonotype turned up a few times. The chain employs TRBV20-1 and TRBJ2-7; D tentatively fits TRBD1 or TRBD2 (5 bases each). V dropped 6 bases and J dropped 3 bases, with 12 bases sitting between them. CDR1 DFQATT and CDR2 SNEGSKA come from the germline V gene (reference sequence). This CDR3 has 12 residues. The CDR3 sequence: CSAGVVDYEQYF. In DNA, the CDR3 is TGCAGTGCGGGGGTAGTCGACTACGAGCAGTACTTC.

This clonotype appeared a few times. V and J are TRBV27 and TRBJ2-7, with 7 bases lining up with TRBD2. From germline, CDR1 is MNHEY and CDR2 SMNVEV (reference sequence). V lost 0 bases and J lost 3; bases outside the gene matches: 5. The CDR3 has 15 amino acids. In DNA, the CDR3 is TGTGCCAGCAGTTTATCCCTCGGGGGGAGCTACGAGCAGTACGTC. Protein: CASSLSLGGSYEQYV.

The rearrangement links TRBV12-5 to TRBJ2-4, with TRBD2 matching 12 bases. Unmatched junction bases numbered 6, after V lost 7 bases and J lost 2 bases. This CDR3 is 16 amino acids long. Germline V lookup: CDR1 LGHNT, CDR2 FRNRAP. The chain's CDR3 is CASVKTSGSTKNIQYF. The CDR3, as DNA: TGTGCTAGTGTTAAGACTAGCGGGAGTACCAAAAACATTCAGTACTTC.

The sample holds a few counts of this clonotype. The CDR3 DNA is TGTGCCAGCAGCCTGGAACAGGCAGGTTCACCCCTCCACTTT. It is translated as CASSLEQAGSPLHF. The rearrangement links TRBV4-2 to TRBJ1-6; a possible D gene is TRBD1 (5 bases). Germline V CDR1 and CDR2: LGHNA, YNFKEQ. The CDR3 consists of 14 residues. V lost 4 bases to trimming and J lost 9 bases, with 13 bases between them.

This clonotype showed up just a few times. The J gene is TRBJ2-1, the V gene TRBV19; D call uncertain. The germline V and J ends were trimmed by 3 bases and 0 bases, with 9 bases remaining between them. Germline CDR1 is LNHDA and CDR2 is SQIVND (reference sequence). This CDR3 has 15 amino acids. The CDR3 DNA sequence: TGTGCCAGTAGTATGGCGGAAGGCTCCTACAATGAGCAGTTCTTC. Protein: CASSMAEGSYNEQFF.